This is a list of T cell receptor beta chains from one sample in a study of T cell responses to AZD1222 COVID-19 vaccine. The assay was immunoSEQ multiplex PCR, and TCRdb's table has in-frame clones only and misses some. The sample has 150,000 to 200,000 clones; 90% to 95% are singletons. The sample in question was peripheral blood, obtained on day 0 of AZD1222 vaccination. These receptors came from an adult in good health. The CDR3 runs from the conserved cysteine through the conserved F or W. D genes are given only for firm matches. Size is omitted from some rows. Given values are once, few, many or a class for expanded clones.

abundance	v_gene	j_gene	d_gene	CDR3nt	CDR3aa
once	TRBV20-1	TRBJ1-2	NA	TGCAGTGCTAGTGCAAGCTCTAACTATGGCTACACCTTC	CSASASSNYGYTF
once	TRBV9	TRBJ2-2	NA	TGTGCCAGCAGCGTATTGACAGGAAACACCGGGGAGCTGTTTTTT	CASSVLTGNTGELFF
NA	TRBV14	TRBJ2-1	NA	TGTGCCAGCAGCCAGGACCTGGGTTCCGAGCAGTTCTTC	CASSQDLGSEQFF
NA	TRBV5-1	TRBJ1-4	TRBD1	TGCGCCAGCAGCTTACTTACAGGGGGCAATGAAAAACTGTTTTTT	CASSLLTGGNEKLFF
NA	TRBV24-1	TRBJ1-6	NA	TGTGCCACGTCGTCCAGGGTGAATTCACCCCTCCACTTT	CATSSRVNSPLHF
NA	TRBV5-1	TRBJ1-4	TRBD1	TGCGCCAGCAGCCCTTCGACAGGGTCTAATGAAAAACTGTTTTTT	CASSPSTGSNEKLFF
NA	TRBV15	TRBJ2-1	TRBD2	TGTGCCACCGCCGGGACTAGCGGGAGTTTGGACTACAATGAGCAGTTCTTC	CATAGTSGSLDYNEQFF
NA	TRBV19	TRBJ2-7	NA	TGTGCCAGTAGTATTTCGGCAGATACCTACGAGCAGTACTTC	CASSISADTYEQYF
NA	TRBV5-4	TRBJ2-3	NA	TGTGCCAGCAGGCCTAGTAGGCAGACCCGCACAGATACGCAGTATTTT	CASRPSRQTRTDTQYF
NA	TRBV6-2/TRBV6-3	TRBJ2-3	TRBD1	TGTGCCAGCAGTTACGGCAGGGGGCTCATGACAGATACGCAGTATTTT	CASSYGRGLMTDTQYF
NA	TRBV5-1	TRBJ2-2	TRBD2	TGCGCCAGCAGCTTCGCCCTAGCGGGAGTGACCGGGGAGCTGTTTTTT	CASSFALAGVTGELFF
NA	TRBV3-1/TRBV3-2	TRBJ1-3	NA	TGTGCCAGCAGCCAAGACAGGGGCCCCTCTGGAAACACCATATATTTT	CASSQDRGPSGNTIYF
NA	TRBV20-1	TRBJ2-7	NA	TGCAGTGCTAGTGAGGGAAACTACGAGCAGTACTTC	CSASEGNYEQYF
once	TRBV7-2	TRBJ2-1	TRBD1	TGTGCCAGCAGCGCCCAGACAGGGTTCTCCTACAATGAGCAGTTCTTC	CASSAQTGFSYNEQFF
NA	TRBV4-3	TRBJ1-6	TRBD1	TGCGCCAGCAGCCCCGAGGGACAGGGGAATTCACCCCTCCACTTT	CASSPEGQGNSPLHF
NA	TRBV9	TRBJ1-1	NA	TGTGCCAGCAGCGTAGCTCCGGGGGGTGAAGCTTTCTTT	CASSVAPGGEAFF
NA	TRBV19	TRBJ1-5	TRBD1	TGTGCCACCACGAAAGACAGGGGACATAGCAATCAGCCCCAGCATTTT	CATTKDRGHSNQPQHF
NA	TRBV5-6	TRBJ2-1	NA	TGTGCCAGCAGCTTGGCCAGGTACAATGAGCAGTTCTTC	CASSLARYNEQFF
NA	TRBV7-3	TRBJ2-6	NA	TGTGCCAGCAGCCCAGGGGCTGGGGCCAACGTCCTGACTTTC	CASSPGAGANVLTF
NA	TRBV6-5	TRBJ1-2	TRBD1	TGTGCCAGTCGACAGGGCTTCATCTATGGCTACACCTTC	CASRQGFIYGYTF
NA	TRBV3-1/TRBV3-2	TRBJ2-1	TRBD2	TGTGCCAGCAGCCAAGATAGCGGGAGAGGGAATGAGCAGTTCTTC	CASSQDSGRGNEQFF
few	TRBV5-1	TRBJ2-2	NA	TGCGCCAGCGCCGACAGTCTTGGCGGGGAGCTGTTTTTT	CASADSLGGELFF
NA	TRBV19	TRBJ2-1	TRBD2	TGTGCCAGTAGTAGGGGACTAGCGGGTCCCAATGAGCAGTTCTTC	CASSRGLAGPNEQFF
NA	TRBV19	TRBJ1-1	NA	TGTGCCAGTAGTATAGCACAGGCCACTGAAGCTTTCTTT	CASSIAQATEAFF
NA	TRBV28	TRBJ2-5	NA	TGTGCCAGCACCCATTGGGGGATAGAGACCCAGTACTTC	CASTHWGIETQYF
NA	TRBV27	TRBJ2-1	NA	TGTGCCAGCAGTTTATATCTAGGTCGGAGCTCCTACAATGAGCAGTTCTTC	CASSLYLGRSSYNEQFF
NA	TRBV9	TRBJ1-1	NA	TGTGCCAGCAGCGTCTCAGCCAACACTGAAGCTTTCTTT	CASSVSANTEAFF
NA	TRBV7-9	TRBJ2-1	TRBD2	TGTGCCAGCAGCTTACTAGCGGGAGGATACAATGAGCAGTTCTTC	CASSLLAGGYNEQFF
NA	TRBV7-2	TRBJ2-4	TRBD1	TGTGCCAGCAGCTCCCCCGACAGGGCGAAGGCCAAAAACATTCAGTACTTC	CASSSPDRAKAKNIQYF
NA	TRBV19	TRBJ2-5	NA	TGTGCCAGTAGTATGGGTCACAGGGAAGAGACCCAGTACTTC	CASSMGHREETQYF
NA	TRBV5-1	TRBJ1-2	TRBD1	TGCGCCAGCAGCTTGGACAGGGGCTATGGCTACACCTTC	CASSLDRGYGYTF
once	TRBV14	TRBJ1-1	NA	TGTGCCAGCAGCAGTGGCAGGTTAGGCACTGAAGCTTTCTTT	CASSSGRLGTEAFF
NA	TRBV4-3	TRBJ2-1	TRBD2	TGCGCCAGCAGCCAGCTAGCGGGATTGGTAAATGAGCAGTTCTTC	CASSQLAGLVNEQFF
NA	TRBV5-8	TRBJ2-3	NA	TGTGCCAGCAGCCTCCGGATGGGCCTCACAGATACGCAGTATTTT	CASSLRMGLTDTQYF
NA	TRBV7-6	TRBJ2-1	NA	TGTGCCAGCGAGGCCGACAATGAGCAGTTCTTC	CASEADNEQFF
NA	TRBV6-5	TRBJ2-7	TRBD1	TGTGCCAGCAGTTACTCATACAGGGGGCTCGGGACTGAGGAATTC	CASSYSYRGLGTEEF
NA	TRBV29-1	TRBJ1-1	NA	TGCAGCGCTCAGGACGGTACTGAAGCTTTCTTT	CSAQDGTEAFF
NA	TRBV28	TRBJ2-1	TRBD1	TGTGCCAGCAAACGACAGGGTGACAATGAGCAGTTCTTC	CASKRQGDNEQFF
NA	TRBV9	TRBJ1-2	TRBD1	TGTGCCAGCAGCCGTGACAGGGCAATCTCGGGCCTATATGGCTACACCTTC	CASSRDRAISGLYGYTF
NA	TRBV6-2/TRBV6-3	TRBJ1-5	NA	TGTGCCAGCAGTTACTCTGTTCAGCCCCAGCATTTT	CASSYSVQPQHF
NA	TRBV7-9	TRBJ1-5	NA	TGTGCCAGCAGCTCAGACTCCTCGGGTGCAGGTTTTCAGCCCCAGCATTTT	CASSSDSSGAGFQPQHF
NA	TRBV5-4	TRBJ2-3	TRBD2	TGTGCCAGCAGCTTAACTAGCGGGGCAGATACGCAGTATTTT	CASSLTSGADTQYF
NA	TRBV5-1	TRBJ1-2	NA	TGCGCCAGCAGTTTTGCAGCCCCCGTTGATGGCTACACCTTC	CASSFAAPVDGYTF
NA	TRBV7-8	TRBJ2-2	TRBD1	TGTGCCAGCACCAGACAGGGGGCGAACACCGGGGAGCTGTTTTTT	CASTRQGANTGELFF
once	TRBV2	TRBJ2-7	NA	TGTGCCAGCAGTGAGCGGTCTTACGAGCAGTACTTC	CASSERSYEQYF
NA	TRBV28	TRBJ1-5	NA	TGTGCCAGCAGTTTATGGGGGGCCGGGAGCAATCAGCCCCAGCATTTT	CASSLWGAGSNQPQHF
NA	TRBV10-3	TRBJ2-4	NA	TGTGCCATCAGTGAGTCGTGGGGTCAGGCCAAAAACATTCAGTACTTC	CAISESWGQAKNIQYF
NA	TRBV27	TRBJ1-5	TRBD1	TGTGCCAGCAGTTTCCGGACAGGGGGGGACCAGCCCCAGCATTTT	CASSFRTGGDQPQHF
NA	TRBV24-1	TRBJ1-2	TRBD1	TGTGCCACCAGTGACACCGGGACAGGGCTTCCTAACTATGGCTACACCTTC	CATSDTGTGLPNYGYTF
NA	TRBV3-1/TRBV3-2	TRBJ1-2	TRBD1	TGTGCCAGCAGTGACAGGGGGAATTCTGGCTACACCTTC	CASSDRGNSGYTF
NA	TRBV28	TRBJ2-6	NA	TGTGCCAGCAGTTCTGGAAAACACTCTGGGGCCAACGTCCTGACTTTC	CASSSGKHSGANVLTF